Reported below is one T cell receptor beta chain. This clonotype was observed at least ten times. Its antigen is unknown. No base quality information exists; no much larger clone differs at one position. Library method: 5' RACE. TCRdb lists the instrument as Illumina HiSeq 2500. The second PCR ran for about 6 to 11 cycles and used a J-beta primer mix along with a sample-barcoded 5' primer. A template-switch 5' adaptor carrying 12 random nucleotides introduced a unique molecular identifier onto each TCR beta cDNA molecule. Each sample yielded at least 2.5 million CDR3-containing paired-end reads. The Mint cDNA synthesis kit, primed by a TRBC-specific oligonucleotide, was used to synthesize first-strand cDNA from all RNA. Following uracil-DNA glycosylase treatment, a first 18-cycle PCR with universal primers M1SS and BC2_uni_R was performed on all cDNA. The original pipeline was this. For normalization, 1 million high-quality reads, each with a distinct molecular identifier, were randomly selected from each sample. Instead of being binned into consensus sequences, reads that shared molecular identifiers were thrown out. MiTCR, set to a Q25 quality threshold and the strictest error-elimination algorithm, was used for CDR3 identification, clonotype clustering and error correction. Lower-bound total TCR beta diversity was estimated with a nonparametric unseen species model using Euler transformation. TCRdb reworked the public reads: Q25 trimming with fastp, MiXCR clone assembly, productive beta chains retained. Rows merge per CDR3 protein into single entries with the most common DNA and genes. TCRdb's processing, not the authors' own work, is the source of the V and J calls. This sample gives about 590,000 distinct CDR3 sequences in total; approximately 30% of them show up just once. The ten largest clonotypes hold around 16% of the sample.

Systemically healthy Caucasian individuals from Russia, around 39 in total and aged about 6 to 90 years, were included as donors. Each donor gave about 11 milliliters of peripheral blood, drawn into EDTA-treated Vacutainer tubes. Ficoll-Paque density-gradient centrifugation was used to isolate PBMCs, with at least 6.5 million per sample. Trizol reagent was used to extract total RNA from the PBMCs, yielding at least 6 micrograms per sample. For every donor, an aliquot of PBMCs went through flow cytometry to measure the percentages of naive CD45RAhigh/CD27high T cells. V is shortened by 6 bases, J by 0 bases, and the region joining them spans 8 bases. From cysteine to phenylalanine, the CDR3 is 12 amino acids long. Of the read, only the CDR3 DNA is kept; its 36 bases are in frame from base 1. The germline V gene (reference sequence) yields DFQATT for CDR1 and SNEGSKA for CDR2. The sample originates from a study of blood T cells in healthy people across ages (dated by TCRdb to between 2014 and 2017). Turning to the overall study: In model experiments, template switching captured roughly one uniquely barcoded TCR beta cDNA molecule for every two T cells. To track age-related changes in TCR beta repertoire diversity, the study relied on deep sequencing normalized with unique cDNA molecular identifiers. The donors were divided into four age groups: young (average 16 years), middle-aged (approximately 39), aged (approximately 59) and long-lived (around 80). To avoid experimental bias, donors of different ages were distributed randomly across sequencing lanes. Two additional independent replicas of 1 million unique cDNA reads from the same blood draw were analyzed for two donors (one aged 18 to 30 and one aged 80 or older). Broad study findings and their caveats: Estimates of total diversity based on one million sequenced T cells were regarded as lower bounds and as underestimates. The CMV infection status of donors was not known, potentially confounding age-related changes in expanded clonotypes. As age increased, observed TCR beta diversity per million T cells dropped in a roughly linear way, and a significant reduction was already evident by age about 40. Since profiling was done on bulk unsorted PBMCs, naive and antigen-experienced compartments could not be conclusively compared. There was a strong correlation between observed TCR beta diversity and the percentage of naive T cells measured by flow cytometry. Compared with the aged group, the long-lived group had more naive CD4+ T cells, fewer expanded clones and increased TCR diversity, a pattern suggesting age selection.

This clonotype was obtained from an elderly woman in good health. Sequenced input: blood. The chain links TRBV20-1 with TRBJ1-1; the D gene remains uncertain. The bases are TGCAGTGCCACAGTGATGAACACTGAAGCTTTCTTT. It codes for CSATVMNTEAFF.